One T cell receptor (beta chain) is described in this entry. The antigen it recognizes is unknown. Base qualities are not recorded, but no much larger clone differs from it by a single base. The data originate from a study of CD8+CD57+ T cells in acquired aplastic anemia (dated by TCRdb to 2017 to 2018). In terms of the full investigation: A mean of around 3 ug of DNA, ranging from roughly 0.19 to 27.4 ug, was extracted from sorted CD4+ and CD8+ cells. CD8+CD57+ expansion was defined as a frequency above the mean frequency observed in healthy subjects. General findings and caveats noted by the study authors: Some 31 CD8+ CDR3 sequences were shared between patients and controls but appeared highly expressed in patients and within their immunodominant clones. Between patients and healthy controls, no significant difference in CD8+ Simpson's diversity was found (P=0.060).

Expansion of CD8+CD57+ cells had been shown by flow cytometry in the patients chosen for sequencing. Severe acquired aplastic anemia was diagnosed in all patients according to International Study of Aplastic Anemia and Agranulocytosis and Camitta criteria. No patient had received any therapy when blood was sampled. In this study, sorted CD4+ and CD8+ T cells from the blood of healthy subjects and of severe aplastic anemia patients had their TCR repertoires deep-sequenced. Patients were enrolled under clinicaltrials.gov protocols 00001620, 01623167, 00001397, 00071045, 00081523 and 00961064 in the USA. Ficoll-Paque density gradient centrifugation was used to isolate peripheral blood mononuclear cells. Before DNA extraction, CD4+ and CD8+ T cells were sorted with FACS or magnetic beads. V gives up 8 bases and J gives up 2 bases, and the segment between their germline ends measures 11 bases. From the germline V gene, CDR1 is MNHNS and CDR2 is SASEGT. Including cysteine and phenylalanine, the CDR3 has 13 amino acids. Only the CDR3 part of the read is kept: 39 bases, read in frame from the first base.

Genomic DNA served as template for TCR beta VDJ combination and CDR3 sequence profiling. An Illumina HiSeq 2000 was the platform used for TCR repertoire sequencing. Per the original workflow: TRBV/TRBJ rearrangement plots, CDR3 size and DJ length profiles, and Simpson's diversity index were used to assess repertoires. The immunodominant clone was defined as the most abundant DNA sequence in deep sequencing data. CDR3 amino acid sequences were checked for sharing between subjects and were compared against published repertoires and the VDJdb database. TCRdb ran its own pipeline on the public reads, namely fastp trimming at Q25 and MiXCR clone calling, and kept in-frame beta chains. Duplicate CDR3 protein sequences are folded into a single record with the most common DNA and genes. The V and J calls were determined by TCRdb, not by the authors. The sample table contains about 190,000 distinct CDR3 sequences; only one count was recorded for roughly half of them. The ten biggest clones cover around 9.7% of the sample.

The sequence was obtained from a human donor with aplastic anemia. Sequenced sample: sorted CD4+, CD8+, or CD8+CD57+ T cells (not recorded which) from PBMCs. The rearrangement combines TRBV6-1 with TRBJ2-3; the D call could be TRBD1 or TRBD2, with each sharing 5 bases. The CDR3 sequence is CASLGTVTDTQYF. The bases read TGTGCCAGCTTGGGGACCGTCACAGATACGCAGTATTTT.